The 30 T cell receptor beta chains below all came from one sample that was sequenced in a study of CD8 T cells in ankylosing spondylitis. In TCRdb, the 5' RACE reads were re-called with MiXCR into one record per CDR3 protein. Of 100,000 to 150,000 distinct CDR3 sequences in the sample, over 7% were seen once. Sequencing input: blood, either unsorted or a sorted T cell fraction (not recorded which). These receptors were taken from a male donor with ankylosing spondylitis or in good health (not recorded which).

The J gene is TRBJ2-3, the V gene TRBV5-1, with TRBD1 as a possible D gene (5 bases). V lost 0 bases and J lost 8, with 10 bases in between. CDR1 SGHRS and CDR2 YFSETQ come from the germline V gene. CDR3 length: 13 amino acids. CDR3 sequence reads: CASSLGGRSTQYF. For the CDR3, the DNA is TGCGCCAGCAGCTTGGGGGGCCGGAGTACGCAGTATTTT.

This clonotype came up many times. The gene calls are TRBV6-2 or TRBV6-3 and TRBJ2-7; TRBD1 might be the D (6 bases). The germline V gene encodes CDR1 MNHEY and CDR2 SVGEGT. The CDR3 spans 14 residues. Trimming left V 1 base short and J 4 bases short, with 11 bases between. CDR3 DNA sequence: TGTGCCAGCAGTTACTTCCCAGGGGCTTACGAGCAGTACTTC. It is translated as CASSYFPGAYEQYF.

Ten or more counts support this clonotype. The rearrangement links TRBV28 to TRBJ2-7; 11 nucleotides line up with TRBD1. This CDR3 spans 16 amino acids. CDR1 is MDHEN, CDR2 SYDVKM, per germline. V gave up 6 bases and J gave up 3 bases; unmatched junction bases: 10. This chain's CDR3 is CASSHLRDRGNYEQYF. The CDR3 DNA reads TGTGCCAGCAGCCACTTACGGGACAGGGGGAACTACGAGCAGTACTTC.

In this sample, this clonotype turned up a few times. This sequence joins TRBV6-5 and TRBJ2-3, with D perhaps TRBD2 (7 bases). The CDR3 spans 16 residues. Germline V lookup: CDR1 MNHEY, CDR2 SVGAGI. V lost 0 bases to trimming and J lost 1 base, with 11 bases between them. The CDR3 coding sequence is TGTGCCAGCAGTTACTCGGGGGGGCTTGGCACAGATACGCAGTATTTT. It is translated as CASSYSGGLGTDTQYF.

This clonotype was seen at least ten times. V is TRBV7-2 and J is TRBJ2-5; D remains ambiguous. The germline CDR1 and CDR2 sequences are SGHTA and FQGNSA. The CDR3 loop spans 12 amino acids. Trimming removed 5 bases from V and 4 bases from J, with 8 bases in between. The CDR3 DNA is TGTGCCAGCAGCAGTACGTCAGAGACCCAGTACTTC. Translated, it gives CASSSTSETQYF.

This clonotype was seen a handful of times. The chain couples TRBV7-2 to TRBJ2-2; D gene ambiguous. Germline CDR1 reads SGHTA; CDR2 reads FQGNSA. Trimming removed 3 bases from V and 2 bases from J, with 10 bases in between. The CDR3 extends over 15 amino acids. The CDR3 reads CASSLGSGNTGELFF. DNA for the CDR3: TGTGCCAGCAGCTTGGGCTCCGGAAACACCGGGGAGCTGTTTTTT. Using reference TRBV7-2 and TRBJ2-2 for the parts outside the CDR3, the full variable domain is GAGVSQSPSNKVTEKGKDVELRCDPISGHTALYWYRQSLGQGLEFLIYFQGNSAPDKSGLPSDRFSAERTGGSVSTLTIQRTQQEDSAVYLCASSLGSGNTGELFFGEGSRLTVL.

This clonotype appeared many times. V and J are TRBV12-3 or TRBV12-4 and TRBJ2-4, with 7 bases matching TRBD2. The CDR3 is made up of 14 amino acids. V lost 7 bases to trimming and J lost 1 base; unmatched junction nucleotides: 4. CDR3 DNA: TGTGCCAGCAACCTCGGGGGGGCCAAAAACATTCAGTACTTC. Translation: CASNLGGAKNIQYF.

This clonotype has at least ten counts. The chain is built from TRBV28 and TRBJ2-5, with D uncertain. Germline V gives CDR1 MDHEN, CDR2 SYDVKM. This CDR3 comprises 16 residues. V was cut by 5 bases and J by 5 bases, with 21 bases left in between. CDR3 amino acids: CASSPTVKKYGETQYF. The CDR3 region has the DNA TGTGCCAGCAGTCCAACGGTCAAAAAATACGGGGAGACCCAGTACTTC.

This clonotype was found a few times. The V gene is TRBV19, the J gene TRBJ1-3; no clear D. V lost 1 base and J lost 0, with 7 bases in between. The CDR3 loop spans 15 amino acids. Germline lookup yields CDR1 LNHDA and CDR2 SQIVND (reference sequence). CDR3 loop: CASSIARSSGNTIYF. DNA of the CDR3: TGTGCCAGTAGTATAGCACGGTCCTCTGGAAACACCATATATTTT.

The gene calls are TRBV7-2 and TRBJ2-1; 11 positions match TRBD2. Per germline, CDR1 SGHTA and CDR2 FQGNSA. The CDR3 is 15 amino acids. The ends lost 2 bases at V and 6 bases at J; junction bases unmatched: 3. CDR3 coding DNA: TGTGCCAGCAGCTTAACTAGCGGGAGTTTCAATGAGCAGTTCTTC. This sequence encodes CASSLTSGSFNEQFF.

The CDR3 spells CASSLRTGNTGELFF. CDR3 coding DNA: TGCGCCAGCAGTCTCCGGACGGGGAACACCGGGGAGCTGTTTTTT. The chain couples TRBV23-1 to TRBJ2-2; D unresolved. TRBV23-1 belongs to the ORF category, with a function that is uncertain. V was clipped by 4 bases and J by 1 base, with 10 bases between them. This CDR3 comprises 15 residues.

This chain links TRBV5-1 with TRBJ2-3; 11 bases are a match to TRBD2. The CDR3 has 15 amino acids. J gave up 3 bases and V 7 bases, and 7 bases lay outside the gene matches. Germline-derived CDR1 and CDR2 are SGHRS and YFSETQ. The CDR3 DNA reads as TGCGCCAGCCGTGAGACTAGCGGGACAACAGATACGCAGTATTTT. Its protein product is CASRETSGTTDTQYF.

The chain couples TRBV10-3 to TRBJ2-1; the D gene is possibly TRBD2 (5 bases). There are 14 residues in the CDR3. In germline, CDR1 is ENHRY, CDR2 SYGVKD. Trimming cost V 7 bases and J 0 bases, with 10 bases left between them. The CDR3 DNA reads as TGTGCCATCAAAGCGGAAGGCTCCTACAATGAGCAGTTCTTC. Its translation is CAIKAEGSYNEQFF.

This clonotype was detected many times. The CDR3 reads CASSVGAGGQPQHF. The CDR3, as DNA: TGTGCCAGCAGCGTAGGGGCAGGGGGTCAGCCCCAGCATTTT. The V and J genes are TRBV9 and TRBJ1-5; 7 bases agree with TRBD1. Germline values: CDR1 SGDLS, CDR2 YYNGEE. The CDR3 spans 14 residues. The J segment lost 6 bases and the V segment lost 0 bases, leaving 3 bases of the junction unmatched.

This clonotype was picked up many times. The chain has TRBV5-1 and TRBJ2-7; 7 bases agree with TRBD2. Trimming cost V 4 bases and J 1 base; bases outside gene matches: 5. CDR1 SGHRS and CDR2 YFSETQ come from the germline V gene. The CDR3 has 14 residues. In DNA form, the CDR3 reads TGCGCCAGCAGCCAAGGCGGGAGTTCCTACGAGCAGTACTTC. Its protein is CASSQGGSSYEQYF.

This clonotype was seen repeatedly, ten times or more. The rearrangement uses TRBV12-3 or TRBV12-4 and TRBJ2-5; 8 bases match TRBD2. This CDR3 comprises 16 residues. V trimming: 6 bases; J trimming: 1 base; junction bases outside the gene matches: 10. CDR3 in DNA: TGTGCCAGCAGCCGGGGGGGCAGAGTGTCCCAAGAGACCCAGTACTTC. It translates to CASSRGGRVSQETQYF.

Only a few counts were recorded for this clonotype. CDR3 in DNA: TGTGCCAGCAGGCCCGGGGGACTAGCCGCCAATGAGCAGTTCTTC. It yields the protein CASRPGGLAANEQFF. The chain couples TRBV6-2 or TRBV6-3 to TRBJ2-1; 9 bases are shared with TRBD2. The J segment lost 6 bases and the V segment lost 6 bases, leaving 9 bases of the junction unmatched. The germline CDR1 and CDR2 sequences are MNHEY and SVGEGT. The CDR3 contains 15 residues.

CDR3 nucleotides: TGTGCCAGCAGCTTTGAGGGGCCCACTGAAGCTTTCTTT. As protein: CASSFEGPTEAFF. This rearrangement joins TRBV5-5 to TRBJ1-1; TRBD1 might be the D (5 bases). Germline CDR1 SGHKS, CDR2 YYEKEE (reference sequence). The length of the CDR3 is 13 residues. The V and J ends lost 2 bases and 4 bases respectively, with 9 bases between them.

This clonotype has ten or more counts. The V and J genes are TRBV10-3 and TRBJ2-3; weak D call: TRBD2 (5 bases). Germline values: CDR1 ENHRY, CDR2 SYGVKD. Trimming removed 2 bases from V and 6 bases from J, with 9 bases in between. CDR3 length: 13 amino acids. CDR3: CAISENGLDTQYF. CDR3 coding DNA: TGTGCCATCAGTGAGAACGGACTGGATACGCAGTATTTT.

This clonotype was seen at least ten times. The chain recombines TRBV28 with TRBJ2-7; no clear D gene. V was pared by 6 bases and J by 7 bases, with 10 bases between. The CDR3 sequence is 11 residues long. CDR1 is MDHEN and CDR2 is SYDVKM in the germline V gene. The CDR3 DNA is TGTGCCAGCAGCCTTACGAGGGAGCAGTACTTC. As protein: CASSLTREQYF.

In this sample, this clonotype turned up many times. The V call is TRBV29-1, the J call TRBJ2-1; possibly TRBD2 for D (5 bases). CDR1 SQVTM and CDR2 ANQGSEA come from the germline V gene. V was pared by 6 bases and J by 3 bases, with 30 bases between. The CDR3 length is 19 residues. DNA for the CDR3: TGCAGCGTGGAGCGGTCGGGATTTACTACTCTGTGGCTCTACAATGAGCAGTTCTTC. Encoded protein: CSVERSGFTTLWLYNEQFF.

Comment on this clonotype: It may be a read error: a sequence one base away is much more abundant. The CDR3 does not end in the conserved phenylalanine or tryptophan, so this is likely a read error. The chain employs TRBV5-1 and TRBJ2-2; D gene uncertain. This CDR3 contains 19 residues. V was cut by 2 bases and J by 5 bases, with 25 bases left in between. Looked up from germline, CDR1 is SGHRS and CDR2 is YFSETQ. The CDR3 loop is CASSFGLDSQRWPTGELFL. The CDR3 nucleotides are TGCGCCAGCAGCTTCGGTCTCGACTCCCAGCGTTGGCCGACCGGGGAGCTGTTTTTA.

The chain links TRBV20-1 to TRBJ2-2; 13 nucleotides line up with TRBD2. Germline assignment: CDR1 DFQATT and CDR2 SNEGSKA (reference sequence). The CDR3 covers 15 residues. Trimming took 6 bases from V and 7 from J; bases not matched to a gene: 8. The CDR3 protein is CSAWTSGRGGGELFF. The CDR3 DNA reads as TGCAGTGCCTGGACTAGCGGGAGAGGTGGCGGGGAGCTGTTTTTT.

The chain's CDR3 is CSAKTSAPYNEQFF. Written as DNA, the CDR3 is TGCAGTGCTAAGACTAGCGCCCCATACAATGAGCAGTTCTTC. The chain employs TRBV20-1 and TRBJ2-1; TRBD2 agrees at 8 bases. In germline, CDR1 is DFQATT, CDR2 SNEGSKA (reference sequence). The CDR3 runs 14 residues. V was pared by 4 bases and J by 4 bases, with 6 bases of the junction left unmatched.

This clonotype was seen only once. The rearrangement links TRBV6-2 or TRBV6-3 to TRBJ2-2; D is undetermined. With 4 bases removed from V and 9 bases from J, the gap between germline ends came to 12 bases. This CDR3 has 13 residues. Germline V lookup: CDR1 MNHEY, CDR2 SVGEGT. The CDR3 nucleotides are TGTGCCAGCAGTTCCCTGTCTTCCAGGGAGCTGTTTTTT. Protein: CASSSLSSRELFF.

This clonotype was seen at least ten times. V gene TRBV20-1 combines with J gene TRBJ2-3, with TRBD2 identical over 9 bases. Germline CDR1 DFQATT, CDR2 SNEGSKA (reference sequence). Germline trimming cut 6 bases from V and 3 bases from J; bases unmatched to any gene: 10. The length of the CDR3 is 15 residues. Written as DNA, the CDR3 is TGCAGTGCCGAGGGAGCGGGAGGTTTAACAGATACGCAGTATTTT. Protein sequence: CSAEGAGGLTDTQYF.

At least ten counts were recorded for this clonotype. The rearrangement uses TRBV9 and TRBJ2-7; tentative D call: TRBD2 (6 bases). Germline values: CDR1 SGDLS, CDR2 YYNGEE. CDR3 length equals 13 residues. V lost 3 bases and J 5 bases, leaving 12 bases between the germline ends. The CDR3 nucleotides are TGTGCCAGCAGCGGCAGGGACTGGAACGAGCAGTACTTC. Encoded protein: CASSGRDWNEQYF.

This clonotype was counted many times. V gene TRBV9 combines with J gene TRBJ2-1; the D gene is possibly TRBD1 (6 bases). The CDR3 sequence is 15 residues long. V lost 1 base to trimming and J lost 2 bases, with 10 bases between them. Germline CDR1 and CDR2: SGDLS and YYNGEE. The CDR3 bases are TGTGCCAGCAGCGTAAACCGGGACACCTACAATGAGCAGTTCTTC. It encodes CASSVNRDTYNEQFF. Supplemented by reference TRBV9 and TRBJ2-1, the full variable domain reads DSGVTQTPKHLITATGQRVTLRCSPRSGDLSVYWYQQSLDQGLQFLIQYYNGEERAKGNILERFSAQQFPDLHSELNLSSLELGDSALYFCASSVNRDTYNEQFFGPGTRLTVL.

In this sample, this clonotype turned up many times. One end of the junction fails to match germline, which may point to a read error. The chain recombines TRBV7-2 with TRBJ2-5, with 9 bases that match TRBD2. This CDR3 is 13 amino acids long. CDR1 is SGHTA and CDR2 is FQGNSA in the germline V gene. The CDR3 DNA sequence: TGTGCCAGCAGCTCCCCCCCTAGCGGGAAGGTGTTCTTC. Protein: CASSSPPSGKVFF.

This clonotype was seen many times. The chain links TRBV12-3 or TRBV12-4 to TRBJ2-5; D perhaps matches TRBD2 (6 bases). Trimming pared 3 bases from V and 5 bases from J, leaving 13 bases between. The CDR3 sequence is 14 residues long. In DNA form, the CDR3 reads TGTGCCAGCAGTTTCGGAGGGAGCGAGGAGACCCAGTACTTC. This gives the protein CASSFGGSEETQYF.